Listed below are T cell receptor beta chains from one sample, sequenced in a study of shared T cell receptors in the human thymus. TCRdb's copy holds only in-frame clones and misses some; the assay was immunoSEQ multiplex PCR. Of over 350,000 clones listed, 85% to 95% are singletons. Sequencing was carried out using thymocytes. The receptors were gathered from a human donor. The CDR3 runs from the conserved cysteine through the conserved F or W. D genes are given only for firm matches. Size is stated for part of the rows, as once, few or many counts, or as a class when the clone is expanded.

J gene | V gene | clone size | CDR3 length | D gene | CDR3 protein | CDR3 DNA
TRBJ1-5 | TRBV19 | - | 21 | - | CASSTPFYSRAHLVRNQPQHF | TGTGCCAGTAGTACCCCTTTTTATTCCCGGGCACACCTCGTTAGAAATCAGCCCCAGCATTTT
TRBJ1-2 | TRBV7-9 | - | 14 | TRBD1 | CASSPPGQLNGYTF | TGTGCCAGCAGCCCACCGGGACAGTTAAATGGCTACACCTTC
TRBJ2-5 | TRBV12-5 | - | 14 | - | CASGLTGRGETQYF | TGTGCTAGTGGTCTGACAGGGAGGGGAGAGACCCAGTACTTC
TRBJ2-7 | TRBV2 | - | 14 | - | CASSEAGPFPEQYF | TGTGCCAGCAGTGAGGCGGGGCCTTTCCCCGAGCAGTACTTC
TRBJ1-1 | TRBV10-3 | - | 12 | - | CAISVENTEAFF | TGTGCCATCAGTGTGGAGAACACTGAAGCTTTCTTT
TRBJ2-7 | TRBV7-8 | - | 12 | - | CASSFPLPEQYF | TGTGCCAGCAGCTTTCCCCTCCCCGAGCAGTACTTC
TRBJ2-1 | TRBV9 | - | 15 | TRBD1 | CASREGQGDYNEQFF | TGTGCCAGCAGGGAAGGACAGGGGGACTACAATGAGCAGTTCTTC
TRBJ2-7 | TRBV18 | - | 15 | TRBD2 | CASSPQREGVYEQYF | TGTGCCAGCTCACCGCAGCGGGAGGGCGTCTACGAGCAGTACTTC
TRBJ2-1 | TRBV19 | - | 15 | - | CASSAVPNAYNEQFF | TGTGCCAGTTCCGCCGTCCCAAACGCCTACAATGAGCAGTTCTTC
TRBJ2-7 | TRBV6-5 | once | 14 | - | CASSYLPPSSEQYF | TGTGCCAGCAGTTACCTGCCACCTTCTAGCGAGCAGTACTTC
TRBJ2-5 | TRBV27 | - | 14 | TRBD1 | CASSQRQGQETQYF | TGTGCCAGCAGTCAGCGACAGGGCCAAGAGACCCAGTACTTC
TRBJ2-1 | TRBV12-5 | - | 18 | TRBD2 | CASGLLPWTSGVNNEQFF | TGTGCTAGTGGTTTGCTACCTTGGACTAGCGGAGTCAACAATGAGCAGTTCTTC
TRBJ1-1 | TRBV18 | - | 11 | - | CASSPPGRAFF | TGTGCCAGCTCACCACCGGGACGGGCTTTCTTT
TRBJ1-2 | TRBV29-1 | once | 13 | - | CSVEVGEWAGYTF | TGCAGCGTTGAAGTAGGGGAGTGGGCTGGCTACACCTTC
TRBJ2-7 | TRBV4-2 | - | 14 | TRBD2 | CASSLERGLYEQYF | TGTGCCAGCAGCTTGGAGCGGGGCCTCTACGAGCAGTACTTC
TRBJ2-3 | TRBV29-1 | - | 13 | TRBD1 | CSVERQGTDTQYF | TGCAGCGTTGAAAGACAGGGAACAGATACGCAGTATTTT
TRBJ2-2 | TRBV23-1 | - | 14 | - | CASSSTRAFGELFF | TGCGCCAGCAGTTCCACCAGGGCCTTCGGGGAGCTGTTTTTT
TRBJ2-4 | TRBV27 | - | 15 | TRBD1 | CASRPSGTGRNIQYF | TGTGCCAGCAGACCCTCCGGGACAGGGAGAAACATTCAGTACTTC
TRBJ2-3 | TRBV29-1 | once | 16 | TRBD2 | CSVMGLAGRGADTQYF | TGCAGCGTTATGGGACTAGCGGGGCGGGGTGCAGATACGCAGTATTTT
TRBJ1-2 | TRBV6-6 | - | 16 | TRBD1 | CASSLTPRTGNYGYTF | TGTGCCAGCAGTTTAACACCGAGGACAGGCAACTATGGCTACACCTTC
TRBJ2-5 | TRBV28 | - | 16 | TRBD2 | CASSFLASGTQETQYF | TGTGCCAGCAGTTTTTTGGCTAGCGGTACACAAGAGACCCAGTACTTC
TRBJ2-1 | TRBV7-2 | - | 13 | TRBD2 | CASSPRERGEQFF | TGTGCCAGCAGCCCCCGTGAGCGGGGGGAGCAGTTCTTC
TRBJ1-3 | TRBV5-1 | - | 16 | - | CASSAGGHLSGNTIYF | TGCGCCAGCAGCGCCGGGGGACACCTCTCTGGAAACACCATATATTTT
TRBJ2-1 | TRBV7-9 | - | 14 | - | CASSLRGTYNEQFF | TGTGCCAGCAGCTTACGAGGGACCTACAATGAGCAGTTCTTC
TRBJ1-4 | TRBV28 | - | 14 | - | CASSFQDANEKLFF | TGTGCCAGCAGTTTCCAGGACGCGAATGAAAAACTGTTTTTT
TRBJ1-5 | TRBV27 | - | 14 | - | CASSPGTLNQPQHF | TGTGCCAGCAGTCCCGGGACCCTTAATCAGCCCCAGCATTTT
TRBJ1-2 | TRBV11-2 | - | 15 | - | CASRIRRTAGGGYTF | TGTGCCAGCAGGATTCGGAGGACGGCCGGGGGTGGCTACACCTTC
TRBJ2-5 | TRBV28 | - | 16 | TRBD2 | CASSLSAREGLEAQYF | TGTGCCAGCAGTTTATCCGCGCGGGAGGGCCTCGAGGCCCAGTACTTC
TRBJ2-2 | TRBV7-2 | - | 16 | - | CASSLDWVRSTGELFF | TGTGCCAGCAGCTTAGATTGGGTCCGGTCCACCGGGGAGCTGTTTTTT
TRBJ2-7 | TRBV27 | - | 14 | - | CASSNGTPGDEQYF | TGTGCCAGCAGTAACGGGACTCCCGGGGACGAGCAGTACTTC
TRBJ1-5 | TRBV19 | - | 16 | - | CASSMKGWHSNQPQHF | TGTGCCAGTAGTATGAAAGGATGGCATAGCAATCAGCCCCAGCATTTT
TRBJ1-4 | TRBV27 | - | 16 | - | CASSLHLVATNEKLFF | TGTGCCAGCAGCCTACACCTGGTGGCAACTAATGAAAAACTGTTTTTT
TRBJ1-3 | TRBV13 | - | 16 | TRBD1 | CASSPHLTGAGNTIYF | TGTGCCAGCAGCCCACACCTAACAGGGGCTGGAAACACCATATATTTT
TRBJ2-7 | TRBV27 | - | 14 | - | CASSLSRTGYEQYF | TGTGCCAGCAGTTTATCGAGGACTGGCTACGAGCAGTACTTC
TRBJ2-1 | TRBV7-9 | - | 10 | - | CASSFPEQFF | TGTGCCAGCAGCTTCCCCGAGCAGTTCTTC
TRBJ2-1 | TRBV30 | - | 15 | TRBD2 | CAWRGAQRKDSGWFF | TGTGCCTGGAGGGGCGCCCAGAGAAAAGATAGCGGGTGGTTCTTC
TRBJ2-3 | TRBV5-1 | - | 18 | TRBD2 | CASSMGLAGAVCTDTQYF | TGCGCCAGCAGCATGGGACTAGCGGGGGCGGTTTGCACAGATACGCAGTATTTT
TRBJ2-7 | TRBV30 | - | 16 | TRBD2 | CAWSQGGAKIPDEQYF | TGTGCCTGGAGTCAGGGAGGGGCGAAGATACCGGACGAGCAGTACTTC
TRBJ1-1 | TRBV28 | - | 14 | - | CASSFLGVNTEAFF | TGTGCCAGCAGTTTCCTCGGGGTCAACACTGAAGCTTTCTTT
TRBJ2-3 | TRBV5-1 | - | 15 | TRBD1 | CASSLAGQDSDTQYF | TGCGCCAGCAGCTTGGCGGGACAGGATTCAGATACGCAGTATTTT
TRBJ2-7 | TRBV29-1 | - | 11 | TRBD2 | CSVGGSNEQYF | TGCAGCGTTGGCGGGAGCAACGAGCAGTACTTC
TRBJ1-1 | TRBV19 | - | 17 | TRBD1 | CARNTRDRLRLNTEAFF | TGTGCCAGGAACACCCGGGACAGACTACGATTGAACACTGAAGCTTTCTTT
TRBJ1-2 | TRBV27 | - | 15 | - | CASSSHTPTVKGYTF | TGTGCCAGCAGTTCCCATACCCCGACGGTTAAGGGCTACACCTTC
TRBJ1-1 | TRBV11-1 | - | 13 | TRBD1 | CASSLRGSTEAFF | TGTGCCAGCAGCCTCAGGGGGAGTACTGAAGCTTTCTTT